A single sample is the source of the 7 T cell receptor beta chains below, sequenced in a study of early T cells in non-severe SARS-CoV-2 infection. TCRdb reprocessed the 5' RACE reads with MiXCR, giving one entry per CDR3 protein. Of 30,000 to 35,000 distinct CDR3 sequences in the sample, under 6% were seen once. Sequencing was done on a sample of whole blood. The origin of the receptors is an adult who was a healthcare worker with PCR-confirmed SARS-CoV-2 infection or an uninfected control (not recorded which).

This clonotype was found many times. The chain carries TRBV20-1 and TRBJ2-1, with unresolved D. V dropped 0 bases and J dropped 7 bases, with 16 bases sitting between them. CDR3 length: 15 amino acids. Germline V gene sequence: CDR1 DFQATT, CDR2 SNEGSKA (reference sequence). The DNA of the CDR3 is TGCAGTGCTAGAGATACCGGAAAGGATTGGAATGAGCAGTTCTTC. Translating it yields CSARDTGKDWNEQFF.

In its sample, this clonotype was seen many times. J is TRBJ2-1 and V is TRBV9; 12 positions match TRBD2. Trimming removed 4 bases from V and 8 bases from J; junction bases left unmatched: 7. CDR1 is SGDLS, CDR2 YYNGEE, per germline. This CDR3 comprises 15 residues. The CDR3 nucleotides are TGTGCCAGCAGCCGGCTAGCGGGAGGGCCCCATGAGCAGTTCTTC. Its protein is CASSRLAGGPHEQFF.

The chain employs TRBV4-1 and TRBJ1-4; 9 positions agree with TRBD1. The CDR3 loop spans 17 amino acids. Germline V CDR1 and CDR2: MGHRA, YSYEKL. The V gene end was trimmed by 0 bases and the J gene end by 7 bases; junction bases not matched to a gene: 9. The CDR3 region has the DNA TGCGCCAGCAGCCAAGATCCCTACAGGGGGCAGGGTGAAAAACTGTTTTTT. This codes for CASSQDPYRGQGEKLFF.

This clonotype was seen at least ten times. This chain joins TRBV11-3 and TRBJ2-2; D possibly corresponds to TRBD2 (5 bases). Germline assignment: CDR1 SGHNT and CDR2 YENEEA. The CDR3 length is 16 residues. Trimming stripped 0 bases from V and 8 bases from J, with 16 bases between. The CDR3 nucleotides read TGTGCCAGCAGCTTAGATCTGGTGGGAGTTCCTGGGGAGCTGTTTTTT. Translation gives CASSLDLVGVPGELFF.

This clonotype was seen many times. This chain connects TRBV6-1 to TRBJ2-2; D is uncertain. Germline values: CDR1 MNHNS, CDR2 SASEGT. The CDR3 spans 12 residues. V lost 6 bases and J lost 3, with 5 bases in between. The CDR3, as DNA: TGTGCCAGCAGACCTCACACCGGGGAGCTGTTTTTT. Its protein product is CASRPHTGELFF.

Many counts were recorded for this clonotype. The rearrangement links TRBV2 to TRBJ1-5; D unresolved. Trimming left V 3 bases short and J 3 bases short, with 9 bases between. Germline loops: CDR1 SNHLY, CDR2 FYNNEI. The CDR3 sequence is 14 residues long. In nucleotides, the CDR3 is TGTGCCAGCAGTGATGGGGATTTCAATCAGCCCCAGCATTTT. Translating gives CASSDGDFNQPQHF. Variable domain in full (rest from reference TRBV2 and TRBJ1-5): EPEVTQTPSHQVTQMGQEVILRCVPISNHLYFYWYRQILGQKVEFLVSFYNNEISEKSEIFDDQFSVERPDGSNFTLKIRSTKLEDSAMYFCASSDGDFNQPQHFGDGTRLSIL.

The table lists this clonotype with many counts. The chain employs TRBV7-2 and TRBJ1-2, with D possibly being TRBD1 (5 bases). The ends were cut back, 5 bases at V and 4 bases at J, with 14 bases in the middle. This CDR3 is built from 14 residues. Germline CDR1 and CDR2: SGHTA and FQGNSA. This chain's CDR3 is CASSPGRGPYGYTF. DNA for the CDR3: TGTGCCAGCAGCCCCGGTAGGGGCCCCTATGGCTACACCTTC. The full variable domain, with the rest looked up from reference TRBV7-2 and TRBJ1-2, is GAGVSQSPSNKVTEKGKDVELRCDPISGHTALYWYRQSLGQGLEFLIYFQGNSAPDKSGLPSDRFSAERTGGSVSTLTIQRTQQEDSAVYLCASSPGRGPYGYTFGSGTRLTVV.